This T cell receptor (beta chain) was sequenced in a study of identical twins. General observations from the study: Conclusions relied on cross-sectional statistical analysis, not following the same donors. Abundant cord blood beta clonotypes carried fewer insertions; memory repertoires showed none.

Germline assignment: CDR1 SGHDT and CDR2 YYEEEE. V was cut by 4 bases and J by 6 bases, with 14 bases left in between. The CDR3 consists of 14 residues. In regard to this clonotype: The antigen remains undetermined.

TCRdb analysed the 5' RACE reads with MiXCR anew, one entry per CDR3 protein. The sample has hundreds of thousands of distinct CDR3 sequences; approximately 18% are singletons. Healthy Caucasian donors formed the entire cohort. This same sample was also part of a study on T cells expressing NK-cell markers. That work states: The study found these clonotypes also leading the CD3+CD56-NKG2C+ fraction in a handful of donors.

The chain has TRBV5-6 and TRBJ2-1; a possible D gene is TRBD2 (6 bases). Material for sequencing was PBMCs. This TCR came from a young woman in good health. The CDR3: CASSRGRGLNEQFF. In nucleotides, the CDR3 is TGTGCCAGCAGCAGAGGGCGGGGACTCAATGAGCAGTTCTTC.